This is a list of T cell receptor beta chains from one sample in a study of human T cells and chemical hapten exposure. TCRdb reprocessed the RACE reads with MiXCR, giving one entry per CDR3 protein. This table has around 120,000 distinct CDR3 sequences, roughly 15% appearing once. This specimen was whole blood, taken in connection with sensitization to the hapten diphenylcyclopropenone (DPC). All receptors derive from a man aged 18 to 35 with alopecia areata. Some clones in this sample may be carry-over from other donors' samples. The CDR3 runs from the conserved cysteine through the conserved F or W. Each record gives: J gene, V gene, CDR3 protein.

J: TRBJ1-1; V: TRBV2; CDR3: CASNTGARMNTEAFF
J: TRBJ1-1; V: TRBV28; CDR3: CASAGQKAFF
J: TRBJ2-7; V: TRBV7-9; CDR3: CASSPPGQVTYEQYF
J: TRBJ2-5; V: TRBV5-4; CDR3: CASGSDTQETQYF
J: TRBJ2-3; V: TRBV7-3; CDR3: CASSLPGGEDTDTQYF
J: TRBJ2-2; V: TRBV5-1; CDR3: CASNSGTGGSGELFF
J: TRBJ1-1; V: TRBV12-3/TRBV12-4; CDR3: CASSPASSVGEAFF
J: TRBJ1-5; V: TRBV7-2; CDR3: CASSPVTGQQPQHF
J: TRBJ1-5; V: TRBV18; CDR3: CASSPVSNSNQPQHF
J: TRBJ1-1; V: TRBV6-1; CDR3: CASRFPTGSMNTEAFF
J: TRBJ2-1; V: TRBV5-6; CDR3: CASSSLRTGRYTYNEQFF
J: TRBJ2-1; V: TRBV28; CDR3: CASSSSDPRQFF
J: TRBJ1-2; V: TRBV5-1; CDR3: CASSLGRVGYTF